This TCR beta chain came from a study of molecular identifiers for immune sequencing clone quantification. A word on this clonotype: Since no conserved phenylalanine or tryptophan closes the CDR3, a read error is the likely cause.

Generation of bulk TCR libraries relied on previously described methods and listed TCR primers. TCRdb re-called the PCR reads with MiXCR, one entry per CDR3 protein. The table lists about 320,000 distinct CDR3 sequences, 20% to 25% of them singletons. The CDR3 runs to 11 residues. Germline CDR1 SGHDN, CDR2 FVKESK. This clonotype originated in a human donor in good health. Some libraries in this study had Jurkat cell RNA spiked in. The rearrangement links TRBV14 to TRBJ2-1; D gene unclear. The sequencing sample was made of naive CD8+ T cells from blood, with Jurkat cell RNA spiked in. Stated subset: FACS-sorted CD8+CD4-CCR7+CD45RA+ naive T cells. In nucleotides, the CDR3 is TGTGCCAGCAGCTTCGCTAATGTGCAGTTCTCC. Translation: CASSFANVQFS.